The text below deals with one T cell receptor beta chain. What it recognizes is unknown. These data are taken from a study of vaccination and CD4 T cells after COVID-19. In the study overall: The convalescent group had six males, four females, seven Caucasians, two Asians, one multiracial.

Findings and limits, study-wide: Reactive clone data from convalescent patients indicated a median of about 90% appearing only post-vaccination.

Treatment here: roughly 10-day PBMC culture with coronavirus spike peptide pools or control peptides (ViraFEST assay). Peptide pools at approximately 9.9 ug/ml and IL-2 at around 10 IU/ml were added to cultures of two million PBMCs per well. Trimming left V 0 bases short and J 6 bases short, with 11 bases between. This CDR3 region has 14 residues. In germline, CDR1 is DFQATT, CDR2 SNEGSKA (reference sequence). At the Johns Hopkins FTIC core, DNA taken from cultured CD4+ T cells was sequenced by way of the Oncomine TCR Beta short-read assay. TCRdb re-analysed the PCR reads in MiXCR, keeping a single row per CDR3 protein. The profile shows about 15,000 distinct CDR3 sequences, 42% of them singletons.

This rearrangement joins TRBV20-1 to TRBJ2-2; no reliable D call. Sequences were derived from CD4+ T cells from blood, cultured in vitro, sampled before SARS-CoV-2 vaccination. This clonotype was obtained from a human donor who had recovered from COVID-19. CDR3 sequence reads: CSARDPATPGELFF. As DNA, the CDR3 is TGCAGTGCTAGAGATCCGGCTACACCCGGGGAGCTGTTTTTT.